This is a list of T cell receptor beta chains from one sample in a study of CD8 T cells in Susac syndrome. Each CDR3 protein is one row after TCRdb ran MiXCR on the immunoSEQ multiplex PCR reads. The table lists 160,000 or so distinct CDR3 sequences, around 96% of them singletons. Sequenced: CD4+ T cells from PBMCs. All receptors come from a human donor with Susac syndrome. The CDR3 runs from the conserved cysteine through the conserved F or W. The D gene is left open where the match is weak. Rows may omit the clone size; those that give it use once, few, many or a size class.

d_gene	j_gene	v_gene	abundance	CDR3nt	CDR3aa
-	TRBJ2-1	TRBV24-1	-	TGTGCCACCAGTGATCAGACCCTGGGGCATGAGCAGTTCTTC	CATSDQTLGHEQFF
TRBD2	TRBJ2-3	TRBV7-3	-	TGTGCCAGCAGCTTTGCGGCGGGGGTTGCAGATACGCAGTATTTT	CASSFAAGVADTQYF
-	TRBJ1-2	TRBV1	-	TGCACCAGCAGCCAAGAGGCCTTC	CTSSQEAF
-	TRBJ1-1	TRBV4-1	-	TGCGCCAGCAGCCCCGGCGGGACTATCAACACTGAAGCTTTCTTT	CASSPGGTINTEAFF
TRBD1	TRBJ1-2	TRBV13	-	TGTGCCAGCGGGGACAGGGCTAGCTATGGCTACACCTTC	CASGDRASYGYTF
TRBD1	TRBJ2-3	TRBV3-1	-	TGTGCCAGCAGCCAAAGGGACAGGGGAAGGTTCCCAGATACGCAGTATTTT	CASSQRDRGRFPDTQYF
-	TRBJ1-4	TRBV9	once	TGTGCCAGCAGCGTAGCTGGCAGTTCAAATGAAAAACTGTTTTTT	CASSVAGSSNEKLFF
-	TRBJ1-1	TRBV27	-	TGTGCCAGCAGTTTACCCCCTCAAAGGGGGAACACTGAAGCTTTCTTT	CASSLPPQRGNTEAFF
-	TRBJ2-3	TRBV7-9	once	TGTGCCAGCAGCTTAGGGCTAGCGAAGTCCACAGATACGCAGTATTTT	CASSLGLAKSTDTQYF
TRBD2	TRBJ2-2	TRBV15	-	TGTGCCACCAGGTCGGGGGGTGATACCGGGGAGCTGTTTTTT	CATRSGGDTGELFF
TRBD1	TRBJ1-4	TRBV29-1	-	TGCAGCGTTATGGTGGGACAGGGCAATAATGAAAAACTGTTTTTT	CSVMVGQGNNEKLFF
-	TRBJ2-7	TRBV7-2	-	TGTGCCAGCAGGTCAGACCCCCGGGCCCCGGGGGGCAACGAGCAGTACTTC	CASRSDPRAPGGNEQYF
TRBD1	TRBJ2-7	TRBV2	-	TGTGCCAGCAGTACTCAGGGGGCCTACGAGCAGTACTTC	CASSTQGAYEQYF
TRBD2	TRBJ2-1	TRBV20-1	-	TGCAGTGCTGAGGGACTAGTTGGGAACAATGAGCAGTTCTTC	CSAEGLVGNNEQFF
TRBD1	TRBJ2-7	TRBV27	-	TGTGCCAGCTCTGACAGGGTCGGAGCCTACGAGCAGTACTTC	CASSDRVGAYEQYF
TRBD1	TRBJ1-1	TRBV5-1	-	TGCGCCAGCAGCTTGATGACAGGGGATATGAACACTGAAGCTTTCTTT	CASSLMTGDMNTEAFF
-	TRBJ1-2	TRBV3-1	-	TGTGCCAGCAGCCAAGGGGCGGCTATCTATGGCTACACCTTC	CASSQGAAIYGYTF
-	TRBJ1-2	TRBV3-1	-	TGTGCCAGCAGCCAGACGGACGGGGACTATGGCTACACCTTC	CASSQTDGDYGYTF
-	TRBJ2-7	TRBV9	-	TGTGCCAGCAGCGTAGATCTAGCCAACTCCTACGAGCAGTACTTC	CASSVDLANSYEQYF
-	TRBJ1-2	TRBV25-1	-	TGTGCCAGCAGTGATGAGTTAGGGGCGGCAGCCTATGATGGCTACACCTTC	CASSDELGAAAYDGYTF
-	TRBJ2-1	TRBV7-9	-	TGTGCCAGCAGCTTGAGTTCATATGAGCAGTTCTTC	CASSLSSYEQFF
TRBD1	TRBJ2-1	TRBV25-1	-	TGTGGCGCGGACAGGGAACGGACTTACAATGAGCAGTTCTTC	CGADRERTYNEQFF
-	TRBJ1-6	TRBV5-1	-	TGCGCCAGCTGCTTAGAACTGAGGCCCGATTCACCCCTCCACTTT	CASCLELRPDSPLHF
TRBD1	TRBJ2-1	TRBV12-3/TRBV12-4	-	TGTGCCAGCAGTCAACTACAGGGGGCGGTCTACAATGAGCAGTTCTTC	CASSQLQGAVYNEQFF
-	TRBJ2-3	TRBV24-1	-	TGTGCCACCAGTGACAGACAGGCTCGCGGTACGCAGTATTTT	CATSDRQARGTQYF
TRBD1	TRBJ1-2	TRBV27	-	TGTGCCAGCAGTGGCGGGACAGGGATCAACTATGGCTACACCTTC	CASSGGTGINYGYTF
-	TRBJ2-5	TRBV20-1	-	TGCAGTGCTAGGGTCACCGTTGGAGAGACCCAGTACTTC	CSARVTVGETQYF
TRBD1	TRBJ1-1	TRBV12-3/TRBV12-4	few	TGTGCCAGCAGCCTGGGACAGCCCAACACTGAAGCTTTCTTT	CASSLGQPNTEAFF
-	TRBJ2-7	TRBV29-1	-	TGCAGCGCCGGGGGTAACTACGAGCAGTACTTC	CSAGGNYEQYF
-	TRBJ2-3	TRBV2	-	TGTGCCAGCAGTGATCGAGTTGTACGGACAGATACGCAGTATTTT	CASSDRVVRTDTQYF
TRBD1	TRBJ2-7	TRBV4-3	-	TGCGCCAGCAGAGAAAACAGGGGGCTCGGCGAGCAGTACTTC	CASRENRGLGEQYF
TRBD1	TRBJ2-7	TRBV4-2	few	TGTGCCAGCAGCCCCACAGGGGTTACCTACGAGCAGTACTTC	CASSPTGVTYEQYF
TRBD1	TRBJ1-6	TRBV20-1	-	TGCAGTGCACAGGGGACCTCACCCCTCCACTTT	CSAQGTSPLHF
-	TRBJ2-6	TRBV7-9	-	TGTGCCAGCAGCTTCTCACCCGGCTCTGGGGCCAACGTCCTGACTTTC	CASSFSPGSGANVLTF
-	TRBJ2-2	TRBV20-1	once	TGCAGTGCTAGGACAATAGCGGGGGAGCTGTTTTTT	CSARTIAGELFF
-	TRBJ2-5	TRBV9	-	TGTGCCAGCAGCCCTCATCGGACTGATCCCCACGAGACCCAGTACTTC	CASSPHRTDPHETQYF
-	TRBJ1-6	TRBV6-5	-	TGTGCCAGCAGTAAGACAGGTTATAATTCACCCCTCCACTTT	CASSKTGYNSPLHF
-	TRBJ1-1	TRBV25-1	-	TGTGCCAGCAGTGAATCGGGCGGGGGAGAGACTGAAGCTTTCTTT	CASSESGGGETEAFF
-	TRBJ2-7	TRBV10-3	-	TGTGCCATCAGTGAGTCGAGTGGCGGGTTATACGAGCAGTACTTC	CAISESSGGLYEQYF
-	TRBJ1-1	TRBV7-9	once	TGTGCCAGCAGCTTAGGGGCGGGGGTATTAAGGACTGAAGCTTTCTTT	CASSLGAGVLRTEAFF
-	TRBJ1-5	TRBV7-2	-	TGTGCCAGCAGCCCTCACAGGGATCAGCCCCAGCATTTT	CASSPHRDQPQHF
TRBD2	TRBJ2-3	TRBV27	-	TGTGCCAGCACCGGACTAGCGGGGTGGAATACGCAGTATTTT	CASTGLAGWNTQYF
TRBD1	TRBJ1-2	TRBV20-1	-	TGCAGTGCTACAGGACAGGGCAGGATCCATGGCTACACCTTC	CSATGQGRIHGYTF
-	TRBJ2-1	TRBV5-1	-	TGCGCCAGCAGCTTGGGATGGAGCTCCTACAATGAGCAGTTCTTC	CASSLGWSSYNEQFF
TRBD2	TRBJ2-3	TRBV29-1	-	TGCAGCGTGAAGAGCGGGGTAAAAGATACGCAGTATTTT	CSVKSGVKDTQYF
-	TRBJ1-5	TRBV12-5	-	TGTGCTAGTGCCCACGGACAGACAATTCAGCCCCAGCATTTT	CASAHGQTIQPQHF
-	TRBJ2-3	TRBV11-2	-	TGTGCCAGCAGCGGAGGGAAGTTTACAGATACGCAGTATTTT	CASSGGKFTDTQYF
-	TRBJ2-5	TRBV20-1	-	TGCAGTGCCCCCCTCCAAGAGACCCAGTACTTC	CSAPLQETQYF
-	TRBJ2-5	TRBV29-1	-	TGCAGCGTTGGAGGGGGGGCCACCAAGGAGACCCAGTACTTC	CSVGGGATKETQYF
-	TRBJ1-6	TRBV4-3	-	TGCGCCAGCAGCCAAGCCGCAGTTGTACGTTCACCCCTCCACTTT	CASSQAAVVRSPLHF
-	TRBJ2-3	TRBV11-2	-	TGTGCCAGCAGCTCTACAGGGGAGGAGGCGCAGTATTTT	CASSSTGEEAQYF